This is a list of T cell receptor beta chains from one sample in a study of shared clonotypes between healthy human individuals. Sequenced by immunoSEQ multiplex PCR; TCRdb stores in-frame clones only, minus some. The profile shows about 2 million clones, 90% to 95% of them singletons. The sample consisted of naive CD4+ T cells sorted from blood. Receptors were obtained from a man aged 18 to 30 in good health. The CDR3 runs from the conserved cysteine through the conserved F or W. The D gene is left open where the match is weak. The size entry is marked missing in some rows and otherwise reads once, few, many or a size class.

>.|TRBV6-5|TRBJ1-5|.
CASSPFSNQPQHF
TGTGCCAGCAGTCCGTTTAGCAATCAGCCCCAGCATTTT
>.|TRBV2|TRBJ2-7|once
CASSAVRAAVSYEQYF
TGTGCCAGCAGTGCTGTGAGGGCCGCGGTCTCCTACGAGCAGTACTTC
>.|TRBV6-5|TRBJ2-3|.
CASSYELRGDTQYF
TGTGCCAGCAGTTACGAACTCCGCGGCGATACGCAGTATTTT
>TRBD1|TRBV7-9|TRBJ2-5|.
CATNRGQAAKETQYF
TGTGCCACCAATAGGGGACAGGCCGCAAAAGAGACCCAGTACTTC
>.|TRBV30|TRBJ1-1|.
CAWKQDSSNTEAFF
TGTGCCTGGAAACAGGACAGCTCGAACACTGAAGCTTTCTTT
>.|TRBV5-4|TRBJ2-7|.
CASSPGPKGNEQYF
TGTGCCAGCAGCCCGGGACCTAAGGGCAACGAGCAGTACTTC
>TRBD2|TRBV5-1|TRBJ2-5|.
CASSRSSLAGVETQYF
TGCGCCAGCAGCCGGTCGTCCCTAGCGGGAGTCGAGACCCAGTACTTC
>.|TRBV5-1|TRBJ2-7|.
CASSFGGYPPYEQYF
TGCGCCAGCAGCTTTGGGGGCTACCCGCCATATGAGCAGTACTTC
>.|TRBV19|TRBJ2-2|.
CASSPGFLELFF
TGTGCCAGTAGTCCGGGATTTCTAGAGCTGTTTTTT
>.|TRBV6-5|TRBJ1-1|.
CASRIGGMNTEAFF
TGTGCCAGCAGGATCGGGGGTATGAACACTGAAGCTTTCTTT
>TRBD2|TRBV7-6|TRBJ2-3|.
CASGTSGSTDTQYF
TGTGCCAGCGGGACTAGCGGAAGCACAGATACGCAGTATTTT
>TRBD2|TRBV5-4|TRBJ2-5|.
CASSNPTSRRQETQYF
TGTGCCAGCAGCAACCCGACTAGCAGGAGGCAAGAGACCCAGTACTTC
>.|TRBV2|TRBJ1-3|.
CASSDLSGNTIYF
TGTGCCAGCAGTGACCTGTCTGGAAACACCATATATTTT
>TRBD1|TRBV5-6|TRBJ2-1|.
CASSRGTGRYNEQFF
TGTGCCAGCAGCCGAGGGACAGGGAGGTACAATGAGCAGTTCTTC
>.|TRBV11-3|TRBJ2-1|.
CASSLAASFSFGEQFF
TGTGCCAGCAGCTTAGCCGCTAGCTTCTCTTTCGGTGAGCAGTTCTTC
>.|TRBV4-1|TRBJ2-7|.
CASSQERSTGYEQYF
TGCGCCAGCAGCCAAGAGAGGTCAACCGGCTACGAGCAGTACTTC
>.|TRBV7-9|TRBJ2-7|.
CASSSGVEQYF
TGTGCCAGCAGCTCCGGGGTAGAGCAGTACTTC